A single sample is the source of the 13 T cell receptor beta chains below, sequenced in a study of cytomegalovirus exposure and HLA in healthy donors. PCR primers comprised 60 Vbeta and 13 Jbeta primers. The repertoire was sequenced with immunoSEQ multiplex PCR; TCRdb's copy has only in-frame clones and lacks some. The sample carries 150,000 or so clones, around 84% recorded once. The sample was PBMCs. The receptor source for this set is a woman between 35 and 50 years old in good health and CMV-seropositive.

This clone was observed a single time. The V and J genes are TRBV6-1 and TRBJ1-5; no reliable D call. Germline V gene data show CDR1 as MNHNS and CDR2 as SASEGT. This CDR3 is 16 amino acids long. The germline V and J ends were trimmed by 2 bases and 6 bases, with 17 bases remaining between them. CDR3 nucleotide sequence: TGTGCCAGCAGTGAATCCGCGGGTGGTTTGGGTCAGCCCCAGCATTTT. Its translation: CASSESAGGLGQPQHF.

V usage is TRBV28 and J usage is TRBJ2-6, with 13 positions matching TRBD2. J gave up 4 bases and V 10 bases, and 7 bases lay outside the gene matches. The CDR3 length is 16 residues. CDR1 MDHEN and CDR2 SYDVKM come from the germline V gene. The CDR3 loop reads CATRLAGGRGANVLTF. Here the CDR3 DNA reads TGTGCCACCCGACTAGCGGGGGGTAGGGGGGCCAACGTCCTGACTTTC. The full variable domain, with the rest looked up from reference TRBV28 and TRBJ2-6, is DVKVTQSSRYLVKRTGEKVFLECVQDMDHENMFWYRQDPGLGLRLIYFSYDVKMKEKGDIPEGYSVSREKKERFSLILESASTNQTSMYLCATRLAGGRGANVLTFGAGSRLTVL.

This clone was observed a single time. The genes are TRBV25-1 and TRBJ1-3; no clear D. The V gene's germline CDR1 is MGHDK and CDR2 SYGVNS. Trimming removed 4 bases at V and 2 bases at J, with 12 bases between. This CDR3 is built from 15 residues. The CDR3 spells CASSGSYLPGNTIYF. As DNA, the CDR3 is TGTGCCAGCAGTGGTAGTTATCTCCCTGGAAACACCATATATTTT.

This CDR3 is CASSGAGETQYF. The CDR3 nucleotides read TGTGCCAGCAGTGGGGCAGGCGAGACCCAGTACTTC. V usage is TRBV2 and J usage is TRBJ2-5; unclear D gene. V was trimmed by 4 bases and J by 5 bases, leaving 8 bases between them. This CDR3 region has 12 residues. Germline-derived CDR1 and CDR2 are SNHLY and FYNNEI.

The chain links TRBV18 to TRBJ1-1, with D hard to call. The germline V gene encodes CDR1 KGHSH and CDR2 LQKENI. Trimming took off 6 bases at V and 1 base at J, with 12 bases between the two ends. This CDR3 spans 14 amino acids. The CDR3 is CASSPVRGNTEAFF. CDR3 DNA sequence: TGTGCCAGCTCGCCAGTTAGAGGGAACACTGAAGCTTTCTTT.

The chain carries TRBV6-5 and TRBJ2-7; possibly TRBD1 for D (6 bases). The ends were cut back, 6 bases at V and 0 bases at J, with 15 bases in the middle. CDR1 MNHEY and CDR2 SVGAGI come from the germline V gene. The CDR3 runs to 15 residues. Written as DNA, the CDR3 is TGTGCCAGCAGAGATAATTGGGACACCTCCTACGAGCAGTACTTC. Its translation is CASRDNWDTSYEQYF.

This chain links TRBV10-1 with TRBJ2-5, with 9 bases fitting TRBD1. CDR3 size: 15 residues. The junction had 8 bases not matched to a gene; V was cut back by 4 bases and J by 5 bases. The V gene's germline CDR1 is WNHNN and CDR2 SYGVQD (reference sequence). The CDR3 protein is CASSGGTGHGETQYF. CDR3 nucleotides: TGCGCCAGCAGTGGAGGGACAGGGCACGGGGAGACCCAGTACTTC.

V gene TRBV27 combines with J gene TRBJ2-7, with D unresolved. CDR1 is MNHEY, CDR2 SMNVEV, per germline (reference sequence). The CDR3 sequence is 12 residues long. V dropped 4 bases and J dropped 0 bases, with 4 bases sitting between them. CDR3 in amino acids: CASSSNSYEQYF. The CDR3 DNA sequence: TGTGCCAGCAGTTCCAACTCCTACGAGCAGTACTTC.

V gene TRBV5-4 combines with J gene TRBJ2-5; TRBD2 aligns across 9 bases. The germline gives CDR1 SGHNT, CDR2 YYREEE (reference sequence). The J segment lost 5 bases and the V segment lost 2 bases, leaving 7 bases of the junction unmatched. The CDR3 contains 15 residues. The CDR3 region has the DNA TGTGCCAGCAGCTTCCTTAGCGGGAGCGGGGAGACCCAGTACTTC. The encoded protein is CASSFLSGSGETQYF.

The rearrangement links TRBV11-2 to TRBJ1-1, with a weak D call TRBD1 (5 bases). CDR3 length equals 15 residues. The V end was cut by 5 bases, the J end by 5 bases, with 18 bases between. CDR1 is SGHAT, CDR2 FQNNGV, per germline. CDR3 sequence (DNA): TGTGCCAGCAGCGATAGGGGTAGACCTCGGACTGAAGCTTTCTTT. Its translation is CASSDRGRPRTEAFF.

The chain couples TRBV9 to TRBJ2-3; D might be TRBD2 (6 bases). The V gene's germline CDR1 is SGDLS and CDR2 YYNGEE. The CDR3 has 15 amino acids. The V gene lost 0 bases and the J gene lost 4 bases, with 12 bases spanning the gap. The CDR3 loop is CASSVGRAGPDTQYF. The CDR3 nucleotides read TGTGCCAGCAGCGTAGGTAGGGCGGGGCCAGATACGCAGTATTTT.

The J gene is TRBJ2-7, the V gene TRBV6-4; 8 bases line up with TRBD2. V shed 3 bases and J 4 bases; nucleotides not matched to a gene: 5. The germline V gene has CDR1 MRHNA and CDR2 SNTAGT. CDR3 length equals 14 residues. CDR3 in DNA: TGTGCCAGCAGTGATGCGGGAGGTCCTTACGAGCAGTACTTC. Protein: CASSDAGGPYEQYF.

The chain couples TRBV7-9 to TRBJ2-2; D gene unclear. V was trimmed by 6 bases and J by 5 bases, leaving 7 bases between them. Germline V gene data show CDR1 as SEHNR and CDR2 as FQNEAQ (reference sequence). The CDR3 sequence is 12 residues long. The CDR3 bases are TGTGCCAGCAGTTCAAAAACCGGGGAGCTGTTTTTT. This encodes CASSSKTGELFF.